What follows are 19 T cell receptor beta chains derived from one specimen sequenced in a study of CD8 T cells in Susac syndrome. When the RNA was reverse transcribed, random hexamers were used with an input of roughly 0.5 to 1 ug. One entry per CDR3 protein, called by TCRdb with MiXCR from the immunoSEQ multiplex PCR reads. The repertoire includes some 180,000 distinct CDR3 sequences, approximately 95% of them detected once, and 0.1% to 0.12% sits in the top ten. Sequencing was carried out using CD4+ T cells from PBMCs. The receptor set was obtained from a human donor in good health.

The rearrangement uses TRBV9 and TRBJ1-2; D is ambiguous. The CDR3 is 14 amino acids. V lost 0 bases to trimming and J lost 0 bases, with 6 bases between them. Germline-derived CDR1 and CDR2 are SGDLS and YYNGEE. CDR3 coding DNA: TGTGCCAGCAGCGTAGATGGTACTAACTATGGCTACACCTTC. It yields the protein CASSVDGTNYGYTF.

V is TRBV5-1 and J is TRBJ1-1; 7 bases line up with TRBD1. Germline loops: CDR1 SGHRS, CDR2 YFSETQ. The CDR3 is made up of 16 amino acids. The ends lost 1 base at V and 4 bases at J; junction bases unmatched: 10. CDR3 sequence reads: CASSLSPDRMGTEAFF. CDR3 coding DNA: TGCGCCAGCAGCTTGTCCCCGGACAGGATGGGCACTGAAGCTTTCTTT.

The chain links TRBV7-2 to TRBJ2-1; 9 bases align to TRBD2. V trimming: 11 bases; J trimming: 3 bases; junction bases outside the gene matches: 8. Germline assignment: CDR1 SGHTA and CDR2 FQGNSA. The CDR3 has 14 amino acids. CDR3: CASSGVGNYNEQFF. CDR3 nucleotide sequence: TGTGCCTCTAGCGGGGTAGGGAACTACAATGAGCAGTTCTTC.

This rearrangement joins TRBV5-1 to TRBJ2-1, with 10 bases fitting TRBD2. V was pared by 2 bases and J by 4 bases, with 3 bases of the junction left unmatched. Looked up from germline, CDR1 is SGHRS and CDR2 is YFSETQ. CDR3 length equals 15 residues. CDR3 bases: TGCGCCAGCAGCTTTTCTAGCGGGAGATACAATGAGCAGTTCTTC. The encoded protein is CASSFSSGRYNEQFF.

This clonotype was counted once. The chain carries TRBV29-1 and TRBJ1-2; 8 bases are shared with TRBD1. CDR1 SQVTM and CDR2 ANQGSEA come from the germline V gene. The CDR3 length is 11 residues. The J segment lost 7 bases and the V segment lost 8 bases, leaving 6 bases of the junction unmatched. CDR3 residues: CSSGQGGGYTF. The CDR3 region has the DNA TGCAGCTCCGGACAGGGCGGTGGCTACACCTTC.

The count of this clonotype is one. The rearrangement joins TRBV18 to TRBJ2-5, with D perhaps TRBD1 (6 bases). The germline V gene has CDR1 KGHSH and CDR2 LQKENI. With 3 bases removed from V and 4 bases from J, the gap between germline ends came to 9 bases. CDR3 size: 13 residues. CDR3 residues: CASSPGASETQYF. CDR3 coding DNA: TGTGCCAGCTCACCGGGGGCTTCAGAGACCCAGTACTTC.

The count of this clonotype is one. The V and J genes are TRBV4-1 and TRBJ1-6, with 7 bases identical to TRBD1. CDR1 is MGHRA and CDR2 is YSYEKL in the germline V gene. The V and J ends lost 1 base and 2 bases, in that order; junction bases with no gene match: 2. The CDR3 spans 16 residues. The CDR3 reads CASSQVTGAYNSPLHF. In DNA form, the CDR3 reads TGCGCCAGCAGCCAAGTTACAGGGGCCTATAATTCACCCCTCCACTTT.

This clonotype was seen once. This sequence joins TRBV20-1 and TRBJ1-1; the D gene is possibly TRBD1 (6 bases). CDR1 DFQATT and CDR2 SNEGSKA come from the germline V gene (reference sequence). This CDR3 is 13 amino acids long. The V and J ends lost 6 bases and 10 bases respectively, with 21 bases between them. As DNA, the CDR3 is TGCAGTGCCCCGTATAGGGGGGCTCGTGTAGCTTTCTTT. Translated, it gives CSAPYRGARVAFF.

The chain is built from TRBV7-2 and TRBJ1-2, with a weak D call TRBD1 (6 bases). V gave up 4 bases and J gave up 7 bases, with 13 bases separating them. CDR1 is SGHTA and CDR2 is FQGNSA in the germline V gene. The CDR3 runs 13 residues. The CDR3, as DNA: TGTGCCAGCAGCTCCTGGGGGGGCTTTGGCTACACCTTC. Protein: CASSSWGGFGYTF.

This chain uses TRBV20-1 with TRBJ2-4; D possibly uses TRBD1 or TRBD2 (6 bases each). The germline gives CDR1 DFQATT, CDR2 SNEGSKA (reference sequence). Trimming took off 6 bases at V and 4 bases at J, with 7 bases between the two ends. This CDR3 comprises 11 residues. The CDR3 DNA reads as TGCAGTGCAGGGGGGAAAAACATTCAGTACTTC. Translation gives CSAGGKNIQYF.

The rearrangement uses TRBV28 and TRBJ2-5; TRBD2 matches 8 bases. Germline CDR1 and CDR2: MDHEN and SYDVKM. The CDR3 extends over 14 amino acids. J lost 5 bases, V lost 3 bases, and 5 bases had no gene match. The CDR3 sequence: CASSFTGGRETQYF. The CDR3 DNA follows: TGTGCCAGCAGTTTTACGGGGGGGAGGGAGACCCAGTACTTC. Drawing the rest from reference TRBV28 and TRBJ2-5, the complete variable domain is DVKVTQSSRYLVKRTGEKVFLECVQDMDHENMFWYRQDPGLGLRLIYFSYDVKMKEKGDIPEGYSVSREKKERFSLILESASTNQTSMYLCASSFTGGRETQYFGPGTRLLVL.

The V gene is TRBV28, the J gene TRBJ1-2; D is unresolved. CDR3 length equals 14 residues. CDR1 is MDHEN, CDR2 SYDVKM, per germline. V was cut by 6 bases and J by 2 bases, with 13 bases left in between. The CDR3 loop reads CASREGRLNYGYTF. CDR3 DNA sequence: TGTGCCAGCAGGGAAGGCCGCCTCAACTATGGCTACACCTTC.

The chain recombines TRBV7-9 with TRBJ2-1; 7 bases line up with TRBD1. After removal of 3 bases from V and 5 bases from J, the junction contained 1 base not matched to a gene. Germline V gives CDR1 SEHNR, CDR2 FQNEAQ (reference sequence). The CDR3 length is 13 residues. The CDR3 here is CASSFDRDNEQFF. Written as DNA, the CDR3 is TGTGCCAGCAGCTTTGACAGGGACAATGAGCAGTTCTTC.

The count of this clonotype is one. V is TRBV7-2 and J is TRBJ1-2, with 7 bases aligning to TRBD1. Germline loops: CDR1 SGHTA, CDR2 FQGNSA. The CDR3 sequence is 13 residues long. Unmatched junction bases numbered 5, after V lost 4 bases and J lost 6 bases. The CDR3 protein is CASSSTGKNGYTF. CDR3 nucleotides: TGTGCCAGCAGCTCGACAGGGAAAAATGGCTACACCTTC.

The CDR3 bases are TGTGCCAGCAGCTTAGGCATCGGATTTGATTCACCCCTCCACTTT. Encoded protein: CASSLGIGFDSPLHF. The rearrangement joins TRBV7-8 to TRBJ1-6, with D unclear. The V end lost 1 base, the J end lost 8 bases, and 12 bases lay between the germline ends. The CDR3 sequence is 15 residues long. Germline lookup yields CDR1 SGHVS and CDR2 FQNEAQ. The variable domain in full, with the rest retrieved from reference TRBV7-8 and TRBJ1-6, is GAGVSQSPRYKVAKRGQDVALRCDPISGHVSLFWYQQALGQGPEFLTYFQNEAQLDKSGLPSDRFFAERPEGSVSTLKIQRTQQEDSAVYLCASSLGIGFDSPLHFGNGTRLTVT.

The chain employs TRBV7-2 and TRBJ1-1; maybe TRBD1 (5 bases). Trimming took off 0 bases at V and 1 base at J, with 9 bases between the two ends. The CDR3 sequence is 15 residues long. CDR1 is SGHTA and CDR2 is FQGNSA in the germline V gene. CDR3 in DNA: TGTGCCAGCAGCTTAGCCGACAGAAGGAACACTGAAGCTTTCTTT. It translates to CASSLADRRNTEAFF.

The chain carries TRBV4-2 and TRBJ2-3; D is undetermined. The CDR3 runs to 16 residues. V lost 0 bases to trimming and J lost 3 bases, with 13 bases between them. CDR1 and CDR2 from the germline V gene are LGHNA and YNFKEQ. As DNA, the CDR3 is TGTGCCAGCAGCCAAGAGAGGCTAGGTGGAACAGATACGCAGTATTTT. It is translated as CASSQERLGGTDTQYF.

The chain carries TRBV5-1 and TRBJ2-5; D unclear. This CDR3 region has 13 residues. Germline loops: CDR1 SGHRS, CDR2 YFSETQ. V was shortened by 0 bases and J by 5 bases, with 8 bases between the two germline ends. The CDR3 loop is CASSLERSETQYF. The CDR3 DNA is TGCGCCAGCAGCTTGGAAAGGAGCGAGACCCAGTACTTC.

This CDR3 reads CSVGMGGKSLGYTF. The CDR3 DNA follows: TGCAGCGTCGGGATGGGAGGGAAGAGTCTTGGCTACACCTTC. V usage is TRBV29-1 and J usage is TRBJ1-2; no definite D call. The CDR3 is 14 amino acids. The germline CDR1 and CDR2 sequences are SQVTM and ANQGSEA. With 6 bases removed from V and 7 bases from J, the gap between germline ends came to 21 bases.